The next 16 T cell receptor beta chains were all read from a single sample in a study of control samples from healthy donors and cancer patients. Libraries were prepared by immunoSEQ multiplex PCR; TCRdb keeps only in-frame clonotypes and omits some of them. Of under 150,000 clones listed, roughly 91% are singletons. Sequenced input: PBMCs. The receptors were sampled from a man aged 45-60 years with head and neck cancer.

The chain is built from TRBV9 and TRBJ2-2, with 8 bases identical to TRBD2. CDR3 length equals 15 residues. From germline, CDR1 is SGDLS and CDR2 YYNGEE. V gave up 4 bases and J gave up 0 bases; unmatched junction bases: 2. The DNA of the CDR3 is TGTGCCAGCAGCTTTAGCGGGGCGAACACCGGGGAGCTGTTTTTT. Protein sequence: CASSFSGANTGELFF.

The chain carries TRBV19 and TRBJ2-1, with unresolved D. The CDR3 is 15 residues long. V lost 10 bases and J 4 bases, leaving 20 bases between the germline ends. Germline-derived CDR1 and CDR2 are LNHDA and SQIVND (reference sequence). CDR3 DNA sequence: TGTGCCACCTCTACACACGGGCCTTCATACAATGAGCAGTTCTTC. Its translation: CATSTHGPSYNEQFF. Full variable domain (outside the CDR3, taken from reference TRBV19 and TRBJ2-1): DGGITQSPKYLFRKEGQNVTLSCEQNLNHDAMYWYRQDPGQGLRLIYYSQIVNDFQKGDIAEGYSVSREKKESFPLTVTSAQKNPTAFYLCATSTHGPSYNEQFFGPGTRLTVL.

J is TRBJ2-7 and V is TRBV13; 7 bases are shared with TRBD1. Germline V lookup: CDR1 PRHDT, CDR2 FYEKMQ (reference sequence). V was clipped by 5 bases and J by 3 bases; unmatched bases: 7. CDR3 length equals 14 residues. CDR3 sequence (DNA): TGTGCCAGCAGCACGCGACAGGGTGGCTACGAGCAGTACTTC. Its protein is CASSTRQGGYEQYF.

J is TRBJ1-1 and V is TRBV5-5; D possibly corresponds to TRBD1 (5 bases). V was trimmed by 1 base and J by 6 bases, leaving 13 bases between them. Germline lookup yields CDR1 SGHKS and CDR2 YYEKEE (reference sequence). The CDR3 has 14 amino acids. The CDR3: CASSLWGDAAEAFF. The CDR3 DNA sequence: TGTGCCAGCAGCTTGTGGGGGGATGCGGCTGAAGCTTTCTTT.

The V and J genes are TRBV28 and TRBJ1-5; tentative D call: TRBD1 (5 bases). The CDR3 totals 15 residues. The germline V gene encodes CDR1 MDHEN and CDR2 SYDVKM. V lost 1 base and J lost 7, with 14 bases in between. CDR3 nucleotides: TGTGCCAGCAGTTTATACGACAGAGCTCGGCAGCCCCAGCATTTT. This sequence encodes CASSLYDRARQPQHF.

Remarks on this clone: The junction departs from germline at one end; a sequencing error may be responsible. This sequence joins TRBV5-1 and TRBJ2-1; possible D gene TRBD1, 6 bases. Germline V gene data show CDR1 as SGHRS and CDR2 as YFSETQ. CDR3 length: 16 amino acids. In DNA form, the CDR3 reads TGCGCCAACAGCCCCGCCACGACAGGATACTCTTTAGAGCAGTTCTTC. Translated, it gives CANSPATTGYSLEQFF.

The genes are TRBV15 and TRBJ2-5; D gene ambiguous. V was pared by 0 bases and J by 1 base, with 12 bases between. The CDR3 is made up of 16 amino acids. Looked up from germline, CDR1 is LNHNV and CDR2 is YYDKDF (reference sequence). The CDR3 sequence is CATSREKGWTQETQYF. CDR3 coding DNA: TGTGCCACCAGCAGAGAAAAAGGGTGGACCCAAGAGACCCAGTACTTC. Full variable domain (rest looked up from reference TRBV15 and TRBJ2-5): DAMVIQNPRYQVTQFGKPVTLSCSQTLNHNVMYWYQQKSSQAPKLLFHYYDKDFNNEADTPDNFQSRRPNTSFCFLDIRSPGLGDTAMYLCATSREKGWTQETQYFGPGTRLLVL.

V is TRBV4-3 and J is TRBJ1-1; no clear D. V was clipped by 3 bases and J by 1 base, with 6 bases between them. CDR3 length: 13 residues. CDR1 LGHNA and CDR2 YSLEER come from the germline V gene. The CDR3 spells CASSHLGNTEAFF. CDR3 DNA: TGCGCCAGCAGCCACCTAGGGAACACTGAAGCTTTCTTT.

V and J are TRBV29-1 and TRBJ2-7; D uncertain. The CDR3 has 14 amino acids. The germline V gene has CDR1 SQVTM and CDR2 ANQGSEA. V was cut by 2 bases and J by 2 bases, with 13 bases left in between. The CDR3 bases are TGCAGCGTTGAATCACCGGGTGGGGCCTACGAGCAGTACTTC. It yields the protein CSVESPGGAYEQYF.

CDR3: CASSEGGGGTDTQYF. CDR3 nucleotide sequence: TGTGCCAGCAGTGAAGGTGGCGGCGGGACCGATACGCAGTATTTT. The chain combines TRBV2 with TRBJ2-3; D is perhaps TRBD2 (6 bases). There are 15 residues in the CDR3. CDR1 is SNHLY and CDR2 is FYNNEI in the germline V gene. The V and J ends lost 1 base and 6 bases respectively, with 14 bases between them. The full variable domain, with the rest looked up from reference TRBV2 and TRBJ2-3, is EPEVTQTPSHQVTQMGQEVILRCVPISNHLYFYWYRQILGQKVEFLVSFYNNEISEKSEIFDDQFSVERPDGSNFTLKIRSTKLEDSAMYFCASSEGGGGTDTQYFGPGTRLTVL.

The rearrangement joins TRBV19 to TRBJ2-4; no definite D call. V lost 0 bases to trimming and J lost 3 bases, with 15 bases between them. Germline CDR1 reads LNHDA; CDR2 reads SQIVND (reference sequence). CDR3 size: 17 residues. The CDR3 nucleotides are TGTGCCAGTAGTATAGATTTGAGGATTGCGGTCAAAAACATTCAGTACTTC. Residues: CASSIDLRIAVKNIQYF.

The genes are TRBV19 and TRBJ1-2; maybe TRBD1 (6 bases). Looked up from germline, CDR1 is LNHDA and CDR2 is SQIVND (reference sequence). The ends were cut back, 7 bases at V and 8 bases at J, with 26 bases in the middle. The CDR3 spans 16 residues. CDR3 residues: CASKGPQGPKARGYTF. Written as DNA, the CDR3 is TGTGCCAGTAAGGGACCACAGGGCCCCAAGGCCAGAGGCTACACCTTC.

This clone appeared a single time. The rearrangement uses TRBV6-5 and TRBJ2-7; the D gene is possibly TRBD2 (5 bases). The CDR3 totals 13 residues. Germline V lookup: CDR1 MNHEY, CDR2 SVGAGI. The ends were cut back, 6 bases at V and 1 base at J, with 10 bases in the middle. The CDR3: CASRTLVSYEQYF. For the CDR3, the DNA is TGTGCCAGCAGGACACTAGTTTCCTACGAGCAGTACTTC.

CDR3 bases: TGTGCCAGCAGCCCGCTTGTATCAGACAATGAGCAGTTCTTC. Residues: CASSPLVSDNEQFF. The rearrangement uses TRBV3-1 (or the pseudogene TRBV3-2) and TRBJ2-1; D not resolved. Germline CDR1 LGHDT, CDR2 YNNKEL (reference sequence). The CDR3 loop spans 14 amino acids. V lost 4 bases and J 5 bases, leaving 12 bases between the germline ends.

The chain combines TRBV5-6 with TRBJ1-1; D gene unclear. Germline lookup yields CDR1 SGHDT and CDR2 YYEEEE. The CDR3 is 12 residues long. The ends were cut back, 0 bases at V and 10 bases at J, with 10 bases in the middle. CDR3 sequence: CASSLGIDRAFF. The CDR3 DNA reads as TGTGCCAGCAGCTTGGGGATAGATAGAGCTTTCTTT.

This clone has just a few counts. The V call is TRBV7-8, the J call TRBJ2-7; the D is unclear. This CDR3 has 14 residues. The germline gives CDR1 SGHVS, CDR2 FQNEAQ. V lost 2 bases and J lost 3, with 11 bases in between. The CDR3 is CASSLIAAGYEQYF. The CDR3 DNA is TGTGCCAGCAGCTTAATAGCAGCAGGCTACGAGCAGTACTTC. Based on the CDR3 plus reference TRBV7-8 and TRBJ2-7, the full variable domain is GAGVSQSPRYKVAKRGQDVALRCDPISGHVSLFWYQQALGQGPEFLTYFQNEAQLDKSGLPSDRFFAERPEGSVSTLKIQRTQQEDSAVYLCASSLIAAGYEQYFGPGTRLTVT.